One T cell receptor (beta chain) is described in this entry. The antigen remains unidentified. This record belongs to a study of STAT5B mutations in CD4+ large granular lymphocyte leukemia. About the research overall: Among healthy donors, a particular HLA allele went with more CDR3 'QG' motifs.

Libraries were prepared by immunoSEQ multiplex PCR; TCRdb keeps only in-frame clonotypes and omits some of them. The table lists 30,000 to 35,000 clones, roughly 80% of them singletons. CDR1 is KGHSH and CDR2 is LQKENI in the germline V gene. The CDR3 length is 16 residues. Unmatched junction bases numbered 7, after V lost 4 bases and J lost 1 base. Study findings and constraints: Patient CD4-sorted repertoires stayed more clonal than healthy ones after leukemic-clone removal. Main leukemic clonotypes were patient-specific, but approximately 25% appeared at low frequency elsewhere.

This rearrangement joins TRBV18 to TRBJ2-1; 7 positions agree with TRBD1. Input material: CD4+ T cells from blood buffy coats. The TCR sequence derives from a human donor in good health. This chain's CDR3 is CASSRQGVGSYNEQFF. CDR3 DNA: TGTGCCAGCTCACGGCAGGGGGTAGGTTCCTACAATGAGCAGTTCTTC.